This T cell receptor beta chain is from a study of T cell repertoires in cytomegalovirus infection. Whole-study context: Public TCR beta signatures provided an indication of both CMV infection and a matching HLA type.

A word on this clonotype: Its antigen is not known.

TCRdb redid the calling of the reads with MiXCR, one entry per CDR3 protein. The table lists tens of thousands of distinct CDR3 sequences, 20% to 25% of them singletons. Study-level results: The study identified carriers of CMV plus the relevant HLA from cumulative public TCR beta family frequency. In two of eight donors, the top clonotype was HLA-C-restricted CMV-specific.

Sample: CD8+ T cells from cultured PBMCs, taken from culture after CMV antigen stimulation. This sequence was found in a human donor in good health (CMV status not recorded). Some clones in this sample may be carry-over from other donors' samples.

The CDR3 loop reads CASSYGLVPYNEQFF. In DNA form, the CDR3 reads TGTGCCAGCAGTTATGGCCTAGTACCCTACAATGAGCAGTTCTTC. The chain is built from TRBV6-2 or TRBV6-3 and TRBJ2-1, with D hard to call. Germline CDR1 MNHEY, CDR2 SVGEGT. V was shortened by 3 bases and J by 2 bases, with 11 bases between the two germline ends. There are 15 residues in the CDR3.